Listed below are T cell receptor beta chains from one sample, sequenced in a study of shared clonotypes between healthy human individuals. Data came from immunoSEQ multiplex PCR; TCRdb stores just in-frame clones and leaves some out. The table shows about 1 million clones, with around 76% occurring only once. Sequences were obtained from memory CD4+ T cells sorted from blood. Receptor source: a man aged 18 to 30 in good health. Each CDR3 is given with its conserved first and last residue. The D gene is left open where the match is weak. Size tells how often a clone was seen (once, few, many) or the class of an expanded clone, and some rows leave it out.

v_call	d_call	j_call	clone_size	cdr3_aa	cdr3_nt
TRBV5-6	.	TRBJ1-4	.	CASSRQNEKLFF	TGTGCCAGCAGCAGACAGAATGAAAAACTGTTTTTT
TRBV7-2	TRBD2	TRBJ2-3	once	CASSWGLAGSPTDTQYF	TGTGCCAGCAGCTGGGGACTAGCGGGAAGTCCCACAGATACGCAGTATTTT
TRBV27	.	TRBJ1-1	.	CASSLAGRNTEAFF	TGTGCCAGCAGTTTAGCAGGGAGGAACACTGAAGCTTTCTTT
TRBV10-3	.	TRBJ1-6	.	CAISRDSATPLHF	TGTGCCATCAGCCGGGACTCTGCTACACCCCTCCACTTT
TRBV5-1	.	TRBJ2-7	.	CASRTDSTYEQYF	TGCGCCAGCAGAACGGACAGTACCTACGAGCAGTACTTC
TRBV25-1	.	TRBJ1-4	.	CASSEGGSGATNEKLFF	TGTGCCAGCAGTGAGGGGGGAAGTGGGGCAACTAATGAAAAACTGTTTTTT
TRBV5-1	.	TRBJ1-1	.	CASSLTGMNTEAFF	TGCGCCAGCAGCTTGACAGGCATGAACACTGAAGCTTTCTTT
TRBV19	TRBD1	TRBJ1-5	few	CASGQGYNQPQHF	TGTGCCAGCGGACAGGGGTACAATCAGCCCCAGCATTTT
TRBV7-9	.	TRBJ2-1	.	CASSANEQFF	TGTGCCAGTTCTGCAAATGAGCAGTTCTTC
TRBV6-1	TRBD1	TRBJ1-2	.	CAILGDRANYGYTF	TGTGCCATCCTTGGGGACAGAGCTAACTATGGCTACACCTTC
TRBV11-3	.	TRBJ2-1	.	CASSLVVSEDYNEQFF	TGTGCCAGCAGCTTAGTTGTTAGCGAAGATTACAATGAGCAGTTCTTC
TRBV5-1	TRBD1	TRBJ2-2	.	CASSLRTGETGELFF	TGCGCCAGCAGCTTAAGGACAGGGGAAACCGGGGAGCTGTTTTTT
TRBV10-2	.	TRBJ1-2	.	CASSESGIYGYTF	TGCGCCAGCAGTGAGTCCGGGATCTATGGCTACACCTTC
TRBV30	.	TRBJ1-3	.	CAWNRYLEPQANSGNTIYF	TGTGCCTGGAACAGATACCTAGAGCCGCAGGCCAACTCTGGAAACACCATATATTTT
TRBV5-1	.	TRBJ2-5	.	CASRAGTGIPLETQYF	TGCGCCAGCAGGGCGGGTACAGGGATCCCCCTTGAGACCCAGTACTTC
TRBV29-1	TRBD1	TRBJ1-2	.	CSAWGQGAYRGYTF	TGCAGCGCCTGGGGACAGGGGGCATACCGCGGCTACACCTTC
TRBV5-6	.	TRBJ1-1	.	CASSLRGNMNTEAFF	TGTGCCAGCAGCTTGAGGGGTAACATGAACACTGAAGCTTTCTTT
TRBV30	.	TRBJ2-1	.	CAWSVLPHNEQFF	TGTGCCTGGAGTGTACTACCCCACAATGAGCAGTTCTTC
TRBV15	.	TRBJ1-1	.	CATSRDRGSEAFF	TGTGCCACCAGCAGAGATCGAGGGTCTGAAGCTTTCTTT
TRBV10-1	.	TRBJ2-3	.	CASSEERGHRTDTQYF	TGCGCCAGCAGTGAGGAGCGGGGACACCGCACAGATACGCAGTATTTT
TRBV15	.	TRBJ2-3	.	CATSRVAGQWGLGDTQYF	TGTGCCACCAGCAGAGTAGCGGGACAGTGGGGTTTGGGGGATACGCAGTATTTT